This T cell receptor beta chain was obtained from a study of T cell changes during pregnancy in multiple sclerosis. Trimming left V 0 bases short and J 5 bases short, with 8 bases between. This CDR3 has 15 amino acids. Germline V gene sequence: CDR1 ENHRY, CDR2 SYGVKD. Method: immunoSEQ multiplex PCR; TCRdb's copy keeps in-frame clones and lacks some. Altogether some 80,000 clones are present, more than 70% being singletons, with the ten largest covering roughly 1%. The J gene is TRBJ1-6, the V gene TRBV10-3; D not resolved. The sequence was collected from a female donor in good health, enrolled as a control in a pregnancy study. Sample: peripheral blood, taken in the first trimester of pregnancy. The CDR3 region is CAISESEADNSPLHF. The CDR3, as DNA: TGTGCCATCAGTGAGTCTGAAGCGGATAATTCACCCCTCCACTTT.